The present entry profiles one T cell receptor (beta chain) with its context. Its cognate antigen is unknown. Researchers ran the PCR with 60 Vbeta and 13 Jbeta primers. Using immunoSEQ multiplex PCR, the repertoire was profiled, and TCRdb retains in-frame clones only, with some absent. Of about 160,000 clones detected, 80% appear once; the ten largest clones hold 1.3%. The source of the sample is a study of cytomegalovirus exposure and HLA in healthy donors. Study results and caveats: Researchers reported in a later analysis that common viral pathogens appeared linked to several top clusters. Among the CMV-associated chains, three were confirmed in vitro as specific for CMV antigens.

The V segment lost 5 bases and the J segment 4 bases; nucleotides outside the gene matches: 5. CDR3 length: 14 amino acids. CDR1 is SGHTA and CDR2 is FQGNSA in the germline V gene. V and J are TRBV7-2 and TRBJ2-1; 7 nucleotides agree with TRBD2. This clonotype originated in a man between 25 and 39 years old in good health and CMV-seronegative. Sequenced: PBMCs. The chain's CDR3 is CASSPTSLYNEQFF. CDR3 nucleotide sequence: TGTGCCAGCAGCCCGACTAGCCTTTACAATGAGCAGTTCTTC.